This T cell receptor (beta chain) was sequenced for a study of shared clonotypes between healthy human individuals. General study points: Naive CD4 clonotypes were shared across several donors at 5% to 6%. A small donor pool kept down the genetic and exposure-history diversity that was represented.

This CDR3 comprises 15 residues. Trimming took 1 base from V and 4 from J, leaving 13 bases between them. The germline V gene has CDR1 MNHEY and CDR2 SVGAGI. On this clone: Its antigen is currently unknown.

Terminally differentiated effector memory CD45RA+ cells were excluded from the naive CD8 cells, which were CD45RO-negative and positively selected for CCR7. Method: immunoSEQ multiplex PCR; TCRdb's copy keeps in-frame clones and lacks some. The data contain millions of clones, approximately 95% of them singletons. The TCR sequence derives from a man younger than 35 in good health. The specimen was naive CD8+ T cells sorted from blood. The rearrangement uses TRBV6-5 and TRBJ1-1; a possible D gene is TRBD1 (5 bases). The CDR3 loop is CASSYFQGWITEAFF. In DNA, the CDR3 is TGTGCCAGCAGTTACTTCCAGGGTTGGATCACTGAAGCTTTCTTT.